The source of this T cell receptor (beta chain) is a study of blood T cell repertoires in COVID-19. Turning to the study itself: From T cells, B-cell-depleted T cells, or PBMCs came the material, which was cDNA or gDNA.

The V end lost 2 bases, the J end lost 1 base, and 5 bases lay between the germline ends. Germline V lookup: CDR1 SGHNT, CDR2 YENEEA. The CDR3 runs to 14 residues. The method was immunoSEQ multiplex PCR; TCRdb's version includes in-frame clones alone and lacks a portion of them. The sample contains roughly 400,000 clones, about nine tenths of which appear only once. The chain has TRBV11-3 and TRBJ2-2; D uncertain. The receptor was derived from a woman aged 25-40 years who had recovered from COVID-19. Sequenced: PBMCs or T cells enriched from blood (not recorded which). This CDR3 is CASSLFGNTGELFF. In DNA form, the CDR3 reads TGTGCCAGCAGCTTATTCGGGAACACCGGGGAGCTGTTTTTT.